The source of this T cell receptor beta chain is a study of naive and memory T cell subsets. Adult healthy volunteers gave 2.5 ml peripheral blood for whole-blood RNA. A UMI-containing oligonucleotide was joined by 3' ligation to the TCR cDNA template. Unsorted total RNA, about 1 to 1000 ng, was DNase treated before reverse transcription. Blood and skin TCR RNA was reverse transcribed with alpha and beta constant primers. Four PCR rounds used nested alpha and beta constant region primers plus the SP2 primer. Each CDR3 protein is one row after TCRdb ran MiXCR on the 5' RACE reads. Found here are tens of thousands of distinct CDR3 sequences, 3.5% to 5% of them singletons; the top ten hold approximately 7.8%. The sample holds many counts of this clonotype. In germline, CDR1 is SGHRS, CDR2 YFSETQ. The trim removed 7 bases at V and 4 bases at J, leaving 6 bases unmatched. The CDR3 extends over 14 amino acids.

This clonotype originated in a male donor in good health. This chain connects TRBV5-1 to TRBJ2-3; 10 bases are a match to TRBD1. Here the CDR3 reads CASARQGASDTQYF. CDR3 nucleotide sequence: TGCGCCAGCGCCCGACAGGGGGCATCAGATACGCAGTATTTT.